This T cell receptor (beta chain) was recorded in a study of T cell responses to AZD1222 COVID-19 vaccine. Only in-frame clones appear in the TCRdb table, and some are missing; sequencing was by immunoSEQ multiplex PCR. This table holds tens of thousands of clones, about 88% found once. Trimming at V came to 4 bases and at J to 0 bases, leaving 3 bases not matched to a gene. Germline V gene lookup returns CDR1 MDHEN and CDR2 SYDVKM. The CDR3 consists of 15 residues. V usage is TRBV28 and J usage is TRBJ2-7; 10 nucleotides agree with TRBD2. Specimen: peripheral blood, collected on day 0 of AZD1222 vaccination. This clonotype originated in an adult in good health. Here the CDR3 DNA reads TGTGCCAGCAGTTGGTCTAGCGGGGGCTCCTACGAGCAGTACTTC. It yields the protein CASSWSSGGSYEQYF.